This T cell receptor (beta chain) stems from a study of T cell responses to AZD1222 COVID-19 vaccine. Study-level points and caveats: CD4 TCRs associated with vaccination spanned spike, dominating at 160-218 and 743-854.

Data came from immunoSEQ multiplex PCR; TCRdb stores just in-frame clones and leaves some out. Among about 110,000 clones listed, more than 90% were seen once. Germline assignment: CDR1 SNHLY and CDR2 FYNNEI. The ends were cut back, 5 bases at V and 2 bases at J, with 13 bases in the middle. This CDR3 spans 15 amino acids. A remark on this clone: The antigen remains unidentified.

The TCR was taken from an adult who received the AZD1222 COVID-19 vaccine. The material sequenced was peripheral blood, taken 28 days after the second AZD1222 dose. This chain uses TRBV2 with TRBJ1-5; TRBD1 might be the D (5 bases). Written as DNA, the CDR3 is TGTGCCAGCAGTTCAGGGTCATGGGGCAATCAGCCCCAGCATTTT. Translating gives CASSSGSWGNQPQHF.